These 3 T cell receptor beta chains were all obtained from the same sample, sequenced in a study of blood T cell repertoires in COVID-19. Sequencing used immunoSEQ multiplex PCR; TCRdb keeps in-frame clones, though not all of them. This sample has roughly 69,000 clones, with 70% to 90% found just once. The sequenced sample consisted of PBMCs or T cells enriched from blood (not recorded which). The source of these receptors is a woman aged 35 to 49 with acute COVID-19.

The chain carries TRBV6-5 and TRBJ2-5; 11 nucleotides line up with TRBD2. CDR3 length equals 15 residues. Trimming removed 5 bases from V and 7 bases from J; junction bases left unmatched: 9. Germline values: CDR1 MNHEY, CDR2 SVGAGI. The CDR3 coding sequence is TGTGCCAGCAGTCTCCGTAGCGGGGGGGATGGGACCCAGTACTTC. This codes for CASSLRSGGDGTQYF.

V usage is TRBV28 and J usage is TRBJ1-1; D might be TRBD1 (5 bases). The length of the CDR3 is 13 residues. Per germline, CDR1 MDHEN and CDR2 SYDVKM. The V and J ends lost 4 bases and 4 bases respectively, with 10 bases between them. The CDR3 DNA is TGTGCCAGCAGTTGGGGCAGGGTCACTGAAGCTTTCTTT. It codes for CASSWGRVTEAFF.

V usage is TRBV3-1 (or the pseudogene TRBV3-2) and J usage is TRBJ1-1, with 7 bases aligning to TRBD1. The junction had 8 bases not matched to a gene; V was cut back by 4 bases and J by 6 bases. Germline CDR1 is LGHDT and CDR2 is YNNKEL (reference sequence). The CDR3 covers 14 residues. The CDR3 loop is CASSLQGNVPEAFF. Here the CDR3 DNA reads TGTGCCAGCAGCCTACAGGGGAATGTACCTGAAGCTTTCTTT.